This T cell receptor (beta chain) was sequenced for a study of OX40 agonist ivuxolimab in advanced cancers. Generated by immunoSEQ multiplex PCR, the TCRdb table keeps only in-frame clones and is missing some. The table records more than 45,000 clones, approximately 71% of them present only once. The CDR3 runs 16 residues. Germline CDR1 and CDR2: MNHEY and SMNVEV (reference sequence). Trimming removed 8 bases from V and 1 base from J, with 21 bases in between. The specimen was CD4+ or CD8+ T cells sorted from blood, collected in a trial of the OX40 agonist ivuxolimab. The TCR sequence derives from an adult with an advanced solid tumor such as melanoma, head and neck, liver or kidney cancer. V is TRBV27 and J is TRBJ2-7; a weak D match, TRBD1 (6 bases). In DNA form, the CDR3 reads TGTGCCAGCGCCCGTGGGCAGGGGTCCTTATCCTACGAGCAGTACTTC. This codes for CASARGQGSLSYEQYF.